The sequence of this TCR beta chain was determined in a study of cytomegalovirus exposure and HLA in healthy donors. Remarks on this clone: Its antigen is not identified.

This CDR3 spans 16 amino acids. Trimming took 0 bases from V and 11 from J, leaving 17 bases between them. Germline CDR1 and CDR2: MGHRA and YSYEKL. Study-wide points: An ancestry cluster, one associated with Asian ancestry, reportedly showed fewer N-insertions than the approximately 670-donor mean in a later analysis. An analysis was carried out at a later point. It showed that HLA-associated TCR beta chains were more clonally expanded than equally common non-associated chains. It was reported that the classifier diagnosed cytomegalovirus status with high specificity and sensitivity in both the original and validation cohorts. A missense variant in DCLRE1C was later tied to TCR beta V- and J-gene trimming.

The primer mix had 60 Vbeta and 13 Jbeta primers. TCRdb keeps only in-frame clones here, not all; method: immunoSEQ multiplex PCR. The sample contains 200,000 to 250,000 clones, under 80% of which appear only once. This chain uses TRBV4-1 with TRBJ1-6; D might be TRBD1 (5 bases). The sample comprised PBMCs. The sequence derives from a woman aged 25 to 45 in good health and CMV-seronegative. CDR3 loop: CASSQEGPEPRTPLHF. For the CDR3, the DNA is TGCGCCAGCAGCCAAGAGGGGCCCGAACCGAGGACACCCCTCCACTTT.